Detailed here is one TCR beta chain. What this receptor recognizes is not known. No much larger clone exists at a distance of one base, and base qualities are not known. The receptor library was made with the immunoSEQ multiplex PCR assay. For the multiplex PCR, a mixture combining 60 forward primers for TCR Vbeta segments and 13 reverse primers for TCR Jbeta segments was used. Amplification of the CDR3 region of rearranged TCR beta genes was performed with a multiplex PCR assay on genomic DNA. The Illumina HiSeq System was used to sequence the amplified TCR beta libraries as 87-base-pair reads. The paper's data handling went like this. In a later analysis, around 80 million unique TCR beta chains were counted across the approximately 620 repertoires, and roughly 9.9 million of these chains were shared by at least two donors. A nearest-neighbor algorithm error-corrected the raw reads and collapsed the reads into unique sequences, merging closely related sequences to remove PCR and sequencing errors. CDR3 sequences were aligned to IMGT reference sequences to assign V, D and J gene segments. For a sequence to be retained, a match of at least six nucleotides to both a V gene segment and a J gene segment was required. Rearrangements were called productive when the CDR3 lacked stop codons and stayed in frame with V and J; all others were non-productive. CDR3 was defined according to IMGT convention as the region running from the second conserved V-encoded cysteine to the conserved J-encoded phenylalanine. The earlier analysis of 587 of the donors excluded any sequence lacking an unambiguous match to a single V gene segment. An earlier analysis of fewer than 750 of the donors called V segments functional above 56.7% productive rearrangements and segregating when the between-donor standard deviation exceeded 5%. A statistical classification framework was built to diagnose cytomegalovirus status from the catalog of TCR beta chain sequences. A later analysis assigned V and J genes by comparing TCR nucleotide sequences with IMGT/GENE-DB human TR gene sequences. Using the TCRdist pipeline, a later analysis assigned CDR3 sequences along with most-parsimonious VDJ recombination scenarios. A later analysis defined each TCR beta chain by its CDR3 amino acid sequence plus V-gene family, and excluded reads lacking a unique V-gene family. To address suspected cross-contamination and a sequencing artifact, a later analysis removed 592 highly shared, low-generation-probability nucleotide sequences. For each public chain, a later analysis derived a clonal expansion index from normalized ranks of inferred template counts within each repertoire. A later analysis computed generation probabilities with a VDJ recombination model fitted to out-of-frame rearrangements, and checked the results against IGoR. In a later analysis, hypergeometric tests were used to score TCR-TCR, TCR-HLA and TCR-CMV co-occurrence, with a repertoire-size bias correction applied to TCR pairs. To estimate false discovery rates, a later analysis permuted the HLA or CMV assignments 20 times. In a later analysis, co-occurring TCRs were grouped with DBSCAN, and TCRdist sequence similarity was added when clustering was performed within HLA-allele-positive subsets. For co-occurrence clustering, repertoires with fewer than 30,000 or more than 120,000 public chains were excluded, along with five repertoires with anomalous nucleotide sharing. TCRdb obtained this table from immuneACCESS and retained in-frame rearrangements with V and J assigned. These tables miss some clones; where compared with another copy, unresolved V genes account for less than half of the shortfall, and the remainder is unexplained. D and trimming come from the DNA, and the V and J calls and clone size come from that table. Across this sample there are fewer than 200,000 clones, with 70% to 80% seen only once. The biggest ten clones account for 12% to 15% of the sample.

The cohort was made up of hundreds of healthy bone marrow donors. At the time of sampling, all cohort members were nominally healthy, though unrecorded immune exposures were likely present. The donor tested CMV seropositive and was one of the 289 seropositive cohort members. Each donor provided a peripheral blood sample, and peripheral blood mononuclear cells were used for TCR beta sequencing. Genomic DNA extraction from the blood cell samples was performed with the Qiagen DNeasy Blood Extraction Kit. The sample belongs to a study of cytomegalovirus exposure and HLA in healthy donors (TCRdb year 2017). A note on the overall study: According to an earlier analysis of around 600 of the donors, about 180 million T cells yielded 117 million unique TCR beta sequences and about 300 Gb of sequence data. About 300 gigabases of sequencing data and approximately 92 million unique TCR sequences made up an early release that covered 640 HLA-typed donors. Among the roughly 410 genotyped donors, more than 70% belonged to the genetic ancestry cluster associated with self-reported Caucasian donors. The study aimed to test whether cataloging public T cell receptors could reveal signatures of past pathogen exposure. The study profiled the T cell repertoires of under 850 subjects by immunosequencing and related them to cytomegalovirus serostatus. Besides the first cohort of approximately 670 subjects, a separate validation cohort made up of 120 different subjects was used. To predict cytomegalovirus infection status, the study brought together high-throughput TCR immunosequencing, statistical association of individual TCRs with disease status, and machine learning. A later analysis re-analyzed previously published TCR beta repertoires from 650 to 800 donors and added high-resolution HLA genotyping to study TCR occurrence patterns. Rather than drawing on any new phenotypic data, the later analysis identified candidate immune exposures from TCR beta sequences and the way those sequences occurred across donors. To decide whether each TCR beta V gene segment behaved as functional or pseudogenic, an earlier analysis of some 600 of the donors relied on high-throughput TCR beta sequencing. Donor age, sex, ethnicity and CMV serostatus were compiled together with the repertoire data. A later genetic analysis used genome-wide SNP genotypes for about 55% of the 666 donors, treating that subset as a discovery cohort. All discovery cohort repertoires had been generated using a single sequencing platform. HLA typing included class I and class II loci at four-digit resolution. The number of donors typed differed by locus, with about 629-640 for A, B, C, DRB1 and DQB1, more than 500 for DQA1, over 600 for DPA1, and 472 for DPB1. Five DR-DQ haplotypes were handled as single units for association and clustering because linkage in the cohort was strong. On average, roughly 240,000 unique TCR beta nucleotide sequences were sequenced per donor among 398 genotyped donors of the cohort, with 15% to 20% of those sequences being non-productive. Broad study findings and their caveats: Several of the top co-occurrence clusters appeared to be linked to parvovirus B19, influenza, CMV and Epstein-Barr virus, according to a later analysis. According to a later genetic analysis, donors in an Asian-associated ancestry cluster had fewer N-insertions in productive TCRs than the approximately 670-donor mean. For the cohort, immune exposure information was limited to CMV serostatus. In vitro tests confirmed that a few of the cytomegalovirus-associated TCR beta chains recognize cytomegalovirus antigens. Sequencing depth was assumed to be roughly uniform across donors in the presence/absence analyses, though that assumption may not hold. A later analysis found that most CMV-associated TCR beta chains appeared HLA-restricted, with HLA associations seemingly driven largely by CMV exposure. Strong co-occurrence of HLA alleles, especially DR and DQ, made assigning TCR associations to individual alleles difficult. V-gene and J-gene trimming of TCR beta chains was associated with a missense DCLRE1C variant in a later genetic analysis, and the association was replicated in an independent cohort. According to a later analysis, TCR association rates differed among HLA loci, with DRB1 alleles showing the most associated TCRs and HLA-C alleles showing the fewest. In both the original and validation cohorts, the classifier was reported to diagnose cytomegalovirus status with high specificity and sensitivity. In a later analysis, about 16,000 TCR beta sequences were associated with specific HLA alleles at a false discovery rate of 0.05. Because HLA typing was unavailable for some donors at each locus, only the typed subset was used in association tests. Compared with equally common non-associated chains, HLA-associated TCR beta chains in a later analysis were more clonally expanded and had lower generation probabilities. A cluster of highly shared sequence variants was judged likely to represent a technical artifact of the sequencing pipeline. The cohort was sequenced for TCR beta chains only, and without alpha or paired-chain data the features that could be detected were limited. The authors suggested that the approach could potentially be generalized to other disease states and immunological phenotypes. Correlated functional status among segregating V segments might be attributable to linkage disequilibrium, but an unknown experimental factor could not be ruled out. The study gave a list of roughly 150 TCR beta chains associated with cytomegalovirus. In an earlier analysis of some 500 of the donors, most TCR beta V segments were observed in productive rearrangements about 87% or about 30% of the time, broadly matching IMGT annotations. A further reported finding was that TCR beta sequences accurately predicted the HLA-A and HLA-B alleles for most subjects in the first cohort. Over 15 rarely observed V segments, including chromosome 9 orphons, were excluded from the earlier analysis of a few hundred of the donors because counts were too low. Most TCR sequences were observed very rarely across donors, whereas some public TCRs were present in many individuals.

The receptor's source is a woman under 40 in good health and CMV-seropositive. The material sequenced was PBMCs.

Read as DNA, the sequence is TGTGCCAGCAGTTTGGACAGGGACAATCAGCCCCAGCATTTT. Translation gives CASSLDRDNQPQHF. The rearrangement combines TRBV11-3 with TRBJ1-5; TRBD1 aligns with 8 central bases. Germline trimming amounts to 6 bases on V and 3 bases on J, with 4 as the count of junction bases outside the gene matches. The CDR3, cysteine through phenylalanine, is 14 amino acids long. The sequence is cut down to CDR3 DNA, 42 bases in frame from base 1. CDR1 and CDR2, per the germline V gene, are SGHNT and YENEEA.